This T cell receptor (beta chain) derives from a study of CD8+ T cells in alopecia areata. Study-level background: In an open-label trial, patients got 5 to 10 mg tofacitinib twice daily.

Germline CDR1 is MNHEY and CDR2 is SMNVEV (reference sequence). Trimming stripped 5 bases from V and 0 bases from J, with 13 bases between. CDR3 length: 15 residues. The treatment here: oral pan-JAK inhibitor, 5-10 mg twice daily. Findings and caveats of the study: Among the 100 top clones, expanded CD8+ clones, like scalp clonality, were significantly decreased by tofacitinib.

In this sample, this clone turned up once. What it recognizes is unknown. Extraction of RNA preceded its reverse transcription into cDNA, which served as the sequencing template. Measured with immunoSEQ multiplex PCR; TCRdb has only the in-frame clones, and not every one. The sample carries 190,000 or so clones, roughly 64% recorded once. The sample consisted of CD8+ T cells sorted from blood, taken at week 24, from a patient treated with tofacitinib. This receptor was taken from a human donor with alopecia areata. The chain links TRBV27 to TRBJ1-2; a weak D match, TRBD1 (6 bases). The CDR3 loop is CASSPYRESNYGYTF. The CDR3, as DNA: TGTGCCAGCAGTCCCTACAGGGAGTCTAACTATGGCTACACCTTC.